This is a list of T cell receptor beta chains from one sample in a study of T-cell memory formation after mild COVID-19. TCRdb reprocessed the 5' RACE reads with MiXCR, giving one entry per CDR3 protein. Of hundreds of thousands of distinct CDR3 sequences in the sample, about 23% are singletons; the top ten hold roughly an eighth. The sequencing sample was made of PBMCs or a T cell subset sorted from them (not recorded which). These receptors were obtained from an adult woman who had mild COVID-19 (a few samples of this study predate the infection). Cell type and time point are not known. Both conserved end residues are part of each CDR3. A D gene is named only where the DNA matches it firmly. Expanded clones are given a class, and other clones once, few, many or no size at all.

j_call: TRBJ1-6
clone_size: -
d_call: -
v_call: TRBV20-1
cdr3_aa: CSAGAATGDSPLHF
cdr3_nt: TGCAGTGCCGGGGCCGCGACAGGTGACTCACCCCTCCACTTT

j_call: TRBJ1-3
clone_size: once
d_call: -
v_call: TRBV19
cdr3_aa: CASSRTGHSGNTIYF
cdr3_nt: TGTGCCAGTAGCAGGACCGGGCATTCGGGAAACACCATATATTTT

j_call: TRBJ1-5
clone_size: -
d_call: -
v_call: TRBV25-1
cdr3_aa: CASSDWDLHGAQHF
cdr3_nt: TGTGCCAGCAGTGACTGGGACCTCCACGGAGCCCAGCATTTT

j_call: TRBJ1-2
clone_size: few
d_call: -
v_call: TRBV29-1
cdr3_aa: CSVADGNYGYTF
cdr3_nt: TGCAGCGTCGCCGACGGGAACTATGGCTACACCTTC

j_call: TRBJ2-7
clone_size: few
d_call: TRBD1
v_call: TRBV5-4
cdr3_aa: CASRIGDRGVSSSYEQYF
cdr3_nt: TGTGCCAGCAGGATTGGAGACAGGGGGGTTAGTAGCTCCTACGAGCAGTACTTC

j_call: TRBJ2-1
clone_size: many
d_call: -
v_call: TRBV12-3/TRBV12-4
cdr3_aa: CASSLQRLGANEQFF
cdr3_nt: TGTGCCAGCAGTTTACAGAGACTAGGGGCCAATGAGCAGTTCTTC

j_call: TRBJ1-6
clone_size: few
d_call: -
v_call: TRBV9
cdr3_aa: CASSVGRGGSPLHF
cdr3_nt: TGTGCCAGCAGCGTAGGCAGGGGTGGATCACCCCTCCACTTT

j_call: TRBJ2-3
clone_size: -
d_call: -
v_call: TRBV20-1
cdr3_aa: CSASLGVTDTQYF
cdr3_nt: TGCAGTGCTAGCTTGGGGGTCACAGATACGCAGTATTTT

j_call: TRBJ2-5
clone_size: once
d_call: TRBD1
v_call: TRBV5-1
cdr3_aa: CASSLTGASGETQYF
cdr3_nt: TGCGCCAGCAGCTTGACAGGGGCCTCGGGAGAGACCCAGTACTTC

j_call: TRBJ2-5
clone_size: few
d_call: -
v_call: TRBV6-5
cdr3_aa: CASSYVDGETQYF
cdr3_nt: TGTGCCAGCAGTTACGTCGACGGAGAGACCCAGTACTTC

j_call: TRBJ2-4
clone_size: -
d_call: TRBD2
v_call: TRBV19
cdr3_aa: CASRTSGSQNIQYF
cdr3_nt: TGTGCCAGCAGGACTAGCGGGAGCCAAAACATTCAGTACTTC

j_call: TRBJ2-5
clone_size: -
d_call: -
v_call: TRBV7-2
cdr3_aa: CASSLVELAQETQYF
cdr3_nt: TGTGCCAGCAGCTTAGTAGAACTAGCACAAGAGACCCAGTACTTC

j_call: TRBJ2-1
clone_size: many
d_call: -
v_call: TRBV24-1
cdr3_aa: CATSDKNRVQFF
cdr3_nt: TGTGCCACCAGTGATAAAAATAGGGTCCAGTTCTTC

j_call: TRBJ2-7
clone_size: few
d_call: -
v_call: TRBV6-2/TRBV6-3
cdr3_aa: CASSLTAATYEQYF
cdr3_nt: TGTGCCAGCAGTCTGACAGCCGCGACCTACGAGCAGTACTTC

j_call: TRBJ2-2
clone_size: -
d_call: -
v_call: TRBV24-1
cdr3_aa: CATSARRGGWTGELFF
cdr3_nt: TGTGCCACCAGTGCCCGTCGCGGGGGCTGGACCGGGGAGCTGTTTTTT

j_call: TRBJ2-2
clone_size: -
d_call: TRBD1
v_call: TRBV6-2/TRBV6-3
cdr3_aa: CASRRTGRRTGELFF
cdr3_nt: TGTGCCAGCAGGCGGACAGGGCGACGCACCGGGGAGCTGTTTTTT

j_call: TRBJ1-5
clone_size: -
d_call: -
v_call: TRBV3-1
cdr3_aa: CASSTGGEPQHF
cdr3_nt: TGTGCCAGCAGCACCGGTGGAGAGCCCCAGCATTTT

j_call: TRBJ1-1
clone_size: -
d_call: -
v_call: TRBV7-3
cdr3_aa: CASSLGEGDEAFF
cdr3_nt: TGTGCCAGCAGCCTAGGGGAGGGTGACGAAGCTTTCTTT

j_call: TRBJ2-7
clone_size: few
d_call: -
v_call: TRBV6-5
cdr3_aa: CASSLYRFDYEQYF
cdr3_nt: TGTGCCAGCAGCCTGTATCGATTTGACTACGAGCAGTACTTC

j_call: TRBJ1-5
clone_size: few
d_call: -
v_call: TRBV24-1
cdr3_aa: CATSVGGRQPQHF
cdr3_nt: TGTGCCACCAGTGTCGGGGGCCGGCAGCCCCAGCATTTT

j_call: TRBJ1-2
clone_size: few
d_call: TRBD1
v_call: TRBV5-5
cdr3_aa: CASSLRGQGYGYTF
cdr3_nt: TGTGCCAGCAGCTTGCGAGGACAGGGATATGGCTACACCTTC

j_call: TRBJ2-4
clone_size: few
d_call: -
v_call: TRBV7-2
cdr3_aa: CASSFVPPRTAGKNIQYF
cdr3_nt: TGTGCCAGCAGCTTCGTGCCCCCGAGGACGGCGGGCAAAAACATTCAGTACTTC

j_call: TRBJ2-7
clone_size: -
d_call: TRBD2
v_call: TRBV19
cdr3_aa: CASSPTSGRAHEQYF
cdr3_nt: TGTGCCAGTAGTCCGACTAGCGGGAGGGCCCACGAGCAGTACTTC

j_call: TRBJ2-7
clone_size: -
d_call: TRBD1
v_call: TRBV7-9
cdr3_aa: CASSLGLRQGLSYEQYF
cdr3_nt: TGTGCCAGCAGCTTAGGCCTGAGACAGGGCCTCTCCTACGAGCAGTACTTC

j_call: TRBJ2-7
clone_size: -
d_call: TRBD1
v_call: TRBV4-3
cdr3_aa: CASSQAPPTGVQREQYF
cdr3_nt: TGCGCCAGCAGCCAAGCCCCCCCGACAGGGGTTCAGCGCGAGCAGTACTTC

j_call: TRBJ1-2
clone_size: once
d_call: TRBD1
v_call: TRBV24-1
cdr3_aa: CATSARTGTGYGYTF
cdr3_nt: TGTGCCACCAGTGCCCGCACCGGGACAGGCTATGGCTACACCTTC

j_call: TRBJ2-7
clone_size: -
d_call: -
v_call: TRBV9
cdr3_aa: CASSVGVSFDEQYF
cdr3_nt: TGTGCCAGCAGCGTAGGTGTTAGTTTCGACGAGCAGTACTTC

j_call: TRBJ2-2
clone_size: few
d_call: -
v_call: TRBV7-7
cdr3_aa: CASSSDSNGELFF
cdr3_nt: TGTGCTAGCAGCTCGGACAGTAACGGGGAGCTGTTTTTT

j_call: TRBJ2-3
clone_size: few
d_call: TRBD2
v_call: TRBV4-2
cdr3_aa: CASSQDRTASGRTDTQYF
cdr3_nt: TGTGCCAGCAGCCAAGATAGGACGGCTAGCGGGAGGACAGATACGCAGTATTTT

j_call: TRBJ2-5
clone_size: few
d_call: -
v_call: TRBV19
cdr3_aa: CATDFGRAQYF
cdr3_nt: TGTGCCACCGACTTCGGAAGGGCCCAGTACTTC

j_call: TRBJ1-1
clone_size: -
d_call: -
v_call: TRBV9
cdr3_aa: CASSQGGHTREAFF
cdr3_nt: TGTGCCAGCAGCCAAGGGGGACACACCCGGGAGGCTTTCTTT

j_call: TRBJ2-7
clone_size: -
d_call: -
v_call: TRBV4-1
cdr3_aa: CASSQEGVGSSYEQYF
cdr3_nt: TGCGCCAGCAGCCAAGAAGGGGTCGGGAGCTCCTACGAGCAGTACTTC

j_call: TRBJ1-6
clone_size: few
d_call: -
v_call: TRBV12-3/TRBV12-4
cdr3_aa: CASSSTEYSPLHF
cdr3_nt: TGTGCCAGCAGTTCGACAGAATATTCACCCCTCCACTTT

j_call: TRBJ1-1
clone_size: few
d_call: -
v_call: TRBV9
cdr3_aa: CASSHGTTQWNTEAFF
cdr3_nt: TGTGCCAGCAGCCACGGGACAACTCAATGGAACACTGAAGCTTTCTTT

j_call: TRBJ2-7
clone_size: -
d_call: -
v_call: TRBV13
cdr3_aa: CASARDASYEQYF
cdr3_nt: TGTGCCAGCGCCCGGGACGCCTCCTACGAGCAGTACTTC

j_call: TRBJ2-5
clone_size: -
d_call: -
v_call: TRBV24-1
cdr3_aa: CATSDLVSRGGTQETQYF
cdr3_nt: TGTGCCACCAGTGATTTAGTTTCTCGCGGGGGCACGCAAGAGACCCAGTACTTC

j_call: TRBJ2-1
clone_size: few
d_call: -
v_call: TRBV2
cdr3_aa: CASSEASQGIRRSYNEQFF
cdr3_nt: TGTGCCAGCAGTGAAGCGTCGCAGGGTATCAGGCGCAGTTACAATGAGCAGTTCTTC